The rows below give T cell receptor beta chains drawn from one sample of a study of Graves' ophthalmopathy and Graves' hyperthyroidism. TCRdb analysed the multiplex PCR reads with MiXCR anew, one entry per CDR3 protein. The table includes about 620,000 distinct CDR3 sequences, 20% to 25% detected once. The sample taken for sequencing was peripheral blood. Receptors were obtained from a woman between 18 and 29 years old with stable Graves' hyperthyroidism. Some clones in this sample may be carry-over from other donors' samples. CDR3s include the opening cysteine and the closing phenylalanine or tryptophan. A D gene is named only where the DNA matches it firmly. The size entry is marked missing in some rows and otherwise reads once, few, many or a size class.

clone size: many
V gene: TRBV10-3
J gene: TRBJ2-2
D gene: .
CDR3 protein: CAISDGPTGELFF
CDR3 DNA: TGTGCCATCAGTGACGGCCCCACCGGGGAGCTGTTTTTT

clone size: .
V gene: TRBV28
J gene: TRBJ2-7
D gene: .
CDR3 protein: CASSLEESHEQYF
CDR3 DNA: TGTGCCAGCAGTTTGGAAGAGAGCCACGAGCAGTACTTC

clone size: few
V gene: TRBV7-9
J gene: TRBJ1-1
D gene: .
CDR3 protein: CASRSRTVSNTEAFF
CDR3 DNA: TGTGCCAGCAGATCTCGGACAGTTTCCAACACTGAAGCTTTCTTT

clone size: many
V gene: TRBV6-1
J gene: TRBJ1-2
D gene: TRBD1
CDR3 protein: CAIDREMTYGYTF
CDR3 DNA: TGTGCCATAGACAGGGAAATGACCTATGGCTACACCTTC

clone size: .
V gene: TRBV6-2/TRBV6-3
J gene: TRBJ1-1
D gene: TRBD1
CDR3 protein: CAGSFVEQGSTEAFF
CDR3 DNA: TGTGCCGGCAGTTTCGTCGAACAGGGGAGCACTGAAGCTTTCTTT

clone size: many
V gene: TRBV12-3/TRBV12-4
J gene: TRBJ2-7
D gene: .
CDR3 protein: CASRLRRGGEQYF
CDR3 DNA: TGTGCCAGCAGACTTAGGAGAGGCGGCGAGCAGTACTTC

clone size: many
V gene: TRBV7-9
J gene: TRBJ2-7
D gene: TRBD2
CDR3 protein: CASSLTGTSDYEQYF
CDR3 DNA: TGTGCCAGCAGCTTAACCGGGACTAGCGACTACGAGCAGTACTTC

clone size: many
V gene: TRBV2
J gene: TRBJ2-6
D gene: .
CDR3 protein: CASSEGPAGANVLTF
CDR3 DNA: TGTGCCAGCAGTGAGGGCCCGGCTGGGGCCAACGTCCTGACTTTC

clone size: .
V gene: TRBV27
J gene: TRBJ1-1
D gene: .
CDR3 protein: CASRGDRLTEAFF
CDR3 DNA: TGTGCCAGCAGAGGGGATCGGCTAACTGAAGCTTTCTTT

clone size: many
V gene: TRBV30
J gene: TRBJ1-6
D gene: .
CDR3 protein: CAREGEDSPLHF
CDR3 DNA: TGTGCCCGAGAAGGGGAGGATTCACCCCTCCACTTT

clone size: many
V gene: TRBV6-5
J gene: TRBJ1-5
D gene: .
CDR3 protein: CASSYSPGQQQPQHF
CDR3 DNA: TGTGCCAGCAGTTACTCCCCGGGACAACAACAGCCCCAGCATTTT

clone size: many
V gene: TRBV5-1
J gene: TRBJ2-2
D gene: .
CDR3 protein: CASSLVPPGAGELFF
CDR3 DNA: TGCGCCAGCAGCTTGGTGCCCCCGGGAGCCGGGGAGCTGTTTTTT

clone size: many
V gene: TRBV6-5
J gene: TRBJ1-6
D gene: TRBD1
CDR3 protein: CASRRGTGKASSYNSPLHF
CDR3 DNA: TGTGCCAGCAGAAGGGGGACAGGGAAAGCCAGCTCCTATAATTCACCCCTCCACTTT

clone size: .
V gene: TRBV12-5
J gene: TRBJ2-7
D gene: .
CDR3 protein: CASGLVKGANYEQYF
CDR3 DNA: TGTGCTAGTGGTTTGGTCAAAGGGGCGAACTACGAGCAGTACTTC

clone size: .
V gene: TRBV6-5
J gene: TRBJ2-5
D gene: .
CDR3 protein: CASSSRRGRGRETQYF
CDR3 DNA: TGTGCCAGCAGTTCGCGGAGGGGAAGGGGAAGAGAGACCCAGTACTTC

clone size: many
V gene: TRBV11-2
J gene: TRBJ1-2
D gene: .
CDR3 protein: CASEGYIQSPYGYTF
CDR3 DNA: TGTGCCAGCGAGGGTTATATACAGAGTCCCTATGGCTACACCTTC

clone size: many
V gene: TRBV12-3/TRBV12-4
J gene: TRBJ1-1
D gene: .
CDR3 protein: CASSFRGEGEAFF
CDR3 DNA: TGTGCCAGCAGTTTCAGGGGTGAGGGGGAAGCTTTCTTT

clone size: few
V gene: TRBV6-1
J gene: TRBJ1-2
D gene: .
CDR3 protein: CASSEPGHYGYTF
CDR3 DNA: TGTGCCAGCAGTGAGCCGGGACACTATGGCTACACCTTC

clone size: .
V gene: TRBV6-1
J gene: TRBJ2-5
D gene: TRBD2
CDR3 protein: CASSEGWTSGQETQYF
CDR3 DNA: TGTGCCAGCAGTGAAGGATGGACTAGCGGCCAAGAGACCCAGTACTTC

clone size: few
V gene: TRBV13
J gene: TRBJ1-3
D gene: TRBD1
CDR3 protein: CASSRSTGANTIYF
CDR3 DNA: TGTGCCAGCAGCCGCTCGACAGGGGCAAACACCATATATTTT

clone size: many
V gene: TRBV6-1
J gene: TRBJ1-5
D gene: TRBD1
CDR3 protein: CASSVAGGGNNQPQHF
CDR3 DNA: TGTGCCAGCAGTGTTGCAGGGGGGGGTAACAATCAGCCCCAGCATTTT

clone size: many
V gene: TRBV30
J gene: TRBJ1-6
D gene: .
CDR3 protein: CAWTKNVNSPLHF
CDR3 DNA: TGTGCCTGGACGAAGAATGTAAATTCACCCCTCCACTTT

clone size: .
V gene: TRBV7-2
J gene: TRBJ2-2
D gene: TRBD2
CDR3 protein: CASSPGLAFAGELFF
CDR3 DNA: TGTGCCAGCAGCCCGGGACTAGCGTTCGCCGGGGAGCTGTTTTTT

clone size: many
V gene: TRBV6-5
J gene: TRBJ1-6
D gene: .
CDR3 protein: CASSYKVYNSPLHF
CDR3 DNA: TGTGCCAGCAGTTACAAGGTCTATAATTCACCCCTCCACTTT

clone size: many
V gene: TRBV3-1
J gene: TRBJ2-7
D gene: .
CDR3 protein: CASSQEVGPFYEQYF
CDR3 DNA: TGTGCCAGCAGCCAGGAAGTAGGTCCGTTCTACGAGCAGTACTTC

clone size: few
V gene: TRBV4-1
J gene: TRBJ1-1
D gene: .
CDR3 protein: CASSQPTGTAEQVEAFF
CDR3 DNA: TGCGCCAGCAGCCAACCTACCGGGACGGCAGAACAAGTTGAAGCTTTCTTT

clone size: .
V gene: TRBV28
J gene: TRBJ1-1
D gene: .
CDR3 protein: CASNVFRDTEAFF
CDR3 DNA: TGTGCCAGCAATGTCTTCAGAGACACTGAAGCTTTCTTT

clone size: .
V gene: TRBV6-5
J gene: TRBJ1-4
D gene: TRBD1
CDR3 protein: CASSLTQGAREKLFF
CDR3 DNA: TGTGCCAGCAGTCTAACTCAGGGGGCGCGTGAAAAACTGTTTTTT

clone size: .
V gene: TRBV4-3
J gene: TRBJ1-1
D gene: .
CDR3 protein: CASSQGYLTGSGTEAFF
CDR3 DNA: TGCGCCAGCAGCCAAGGATACCTAACAGGGAGTGGAACTGAAGCTTTCTTT

clone size: many
V gene: TRBV6-4
J gene: TRBJ2-5
D gene: TRBD2
CDR3 protein: CASRVAGDGFQETQYF
CDR3 DNA: TGTGCCAGCAGGGTAGCGGGAGATGGGTTCCAAGAGACCCAGTACTTC

clone size: many
V gene: TRBV7-9
J gene: TRBJ1-5
D gene: TRBD1
CDR3 protein: CASSHDRGDQPQHF
CDR3 DNA: TGTGCCAGCAGCCACGACAGGGGGGATCAGCCCCAGCATTTT

clone size: .
V gene: TRBV20-1
J gene: TRBJ2-7
D gene: TRBD1
CDR3 protein: CSAHPTGGPYEQYF
CDR3 DNA: TGCAGTGCCCACCCAACAGGGGGACCTTACGAGCAGTACTTC

clone size: many
V gene: TRBV29-1
J gene: TRBJ2-7
D gene: .
CDR3 protein: CSAKSDEQYF
CDR3 DNA: TGCAGCGCTAAATCGGACGAGCAGTACTTC

clone size: .
V gene: TRBV5-6
J gene: TRBJ2-3
D gene: .
CDR3 protein: CASSLFADTQYF
CDR3 DNA: TGTGCCAGCAGCTTGTTCGCAGATACGCAGTATTTT

clone size: many
V gene: TRBV20-1
J gene: TRBJ2-5
D gene: TRBD2
CDR3 protein: CSATGTRGPETQYF
CDR3 DNA: TGCAGTGCGACCGGGACTAGGGGTCCGGAGACCCAGTACTTC

clone size: many
V gene: TRBV24-1
J gene: TRBJ2-7
D gene: TRBD2
CDR3 protein: CATSASGAYEQYF
CDR3 DNA: TGTGCCACCAGTGCTAGCGGCGCCTACGAGCAGTACTTC

clone size: many
V gene: TRBV6-5
J gene: TRBJ2-7
D gene: .
CDR3 protein: CASSYSRNGAEQYF
CDR3 DNA: TGTGCCAGCAGTTACTCGAGAAACGGGGCCGAGCAGTACTTC

clone size: .
V gene: TRBV5-1
J gene: TRBJ1-5
D gene: .
CDR3 protein: CASSLAGLGEPQHF
CDR3 DNA: TGCGCCAGCAGCTTGGCCGGACTCGGGGAGCCCCAGCATTTT

clone size: few
V gene: TRBV12-3/TRBV12-4
J gene: TRBJ2-2
D gene: TRBD2
CDR3 protein: CASSSVSGGNTGELFF
CDR3 DNA: TGTGCCAGCAGTTCGGTTAGCGGGGGAAACACCGGGGAGCTGTTTTTT

clone size: many
V gene: TRBV10-3
J gene: TRBJ1-1
D gene: .
CDR3 protein: CAISARGLLNTEAFF
CDR3 DNA: TGTGCCATCAGTGCCCGGGGGCTTCTGAACACTGAAGCTTTCTTT

clone size: few
V gene: TRBV19
J gene: TRBJ1-5
D gene: .
CDR3 protein: CASSILGLSQPQHF
CDR3 DNA: TGTGCCAGTAGTATTTTGGGTCTCAGTCAGCCCCAGCATTTT

clone size: .
V gene: TRBV6-2/TRBV6-3
J gene: TRBJ1-1
D gene: TRBD1
CDR3 protein: CASRKGDSTEAFF
CDR3 DNA: TGTGCCAGCAGGAAAGGGGACAGCACTGAAGCTTTCTTT

clone size: many
V gene: TRBV12-3/TRBV12-4
J gene: TRBJ1-5
D gene: .
CDR3 protein: CASSRTVSNQPQHF
CDR3 DNA: TGTGCCAGCAGCCGGACAGTAAGCAATCAGCCCCAGCATTTT

clone size: many
V gene: TRBV6-1
J gene: TRBJ1-6
D gene: .
CDR3 protein: CATKGPQTNYSPLHF
CDR3 DNA: TGTGCTACTAAAGGGCCTCAAACGAATTATTCACCCCTCCACTTT

clone size: many
V gene: TRBV28
J gene: TRBJ1-5
D gene: .
CDR3 protein: CASSLRGRGSNQPQHF
CDR3 DNA: TGTGCCAGCAGTTTACGTGGCAGGGGAAGCAATCAGCCCCAGCATTTT

clone size: many
V gene: TRBV28
J gene: TRBJ2-5
D gene: TRBD2
CDR3 protein: CASSHSGTSGQETQYF
CDR3 DNA: TGTGCCAGCAGCCATTCAGGGACTAGCGGTCAAGAGACCCAGTACTTC

clone size: few
V gene: TRBV12-5
J gene: TRBJ1-6
D gene: .
CDR3 protein: CASDVDSPLHF
CDR3 DNA: TGTGCTAGTGACGTTGACTCACCCCTCCACTTT

clone size: many
V gene: TRBV29-1
J gene: TRBJ2-7
D gene: .
CDR3 protein: CSVGVSYEQYF
CDR3 DNA: TGCAGCGTTGGGGTTTCCTACGAGCAGTACTTC

clone size: many
V gene: TRBV18
J gene: TRBJ1-2
D gene: .
CDR3 protein: CASSPDEIYGYTF
CDR3 DNA: TGTGCCAGCTCACCGGACGAGATCTATGGCTACACCTTC

clone size: .
V gene: TRBV12-3/TRBV12-4
J gene: TRBJ2-5
D gene: .
CDR3 protein: CASSLSRKTQYF
CDR3 DNA: TGTGCCAGCAGTTTATCTCGAAAGACCCAGTACTTC